This TCR beta chain was sequenced in a study of T-cell memory formation after mild COVID-19. TCRdb redid the calling of the 5' RACE reads with MiXCR, one entry per CDR3 protein. This table holds 380,000 or so distinct CDR3 sequences, approximately 15% found once. This receptor was taken from a man between 18 and 35 years old who had mild COVID-19 (a few samples of this study predate the infection). Cell type and time point are not known. The sequencing sample was made of PBMCs or a T cell subset sorted from them (not recorded which).

CDR3 sequence (DNA): TGCAGTGCTAGCCGTTTGGGGGGCAGCACCGGGGAGCTGTTTTTT. Its protein is CSASRLGGSTGELFF. V gene TRBV20-1 combines with J gene TRBJ2-2; the D gene could be TRBD1 or TRBD2 (6 bases each). Trimming pared 3 bases from V and 4 bases from J, leaving 15 bases between. Looked up from germline, CDR1 is DFQATT and CDR2 is SNEGSKA (reference sequence). The CDR3 runs 15 residues.